This is a list of T cell receptor beta chains from one sample in a study of radiation and T cells in renal cell carcinoma. Libraries were prepared by immunoSEQ multiplex PCR; TCRdb keeps only in-frame clonotypes and omits some of them. The data show some 95,000 clones, around 88% seen once. Material: blood, obtained from a patient whose treatment included radiotherapy and nephrectomy. Source of these receptors: a man aged 45 to 65 with renal cell carcinoma. Both conserved end residues are part of each CDR3. The D gene is left open where the match is weak. Rows may omit the clone size; those that give it use once, few, many or a size class.

clone size	D gene	V gene	J gene	CDR3 protein	CDR3 DNA
NA	TRBD2	TRBV5-1	TRBJ2-1	CASSRLAGEYNEQFF	TGCGCCAGCAGCCGACTAGCGGGGGAGTACAATGAGCAGTTCTTC
once	NA	TRBV5-5	TRBJ1-2	CASSFALDGTYGYTF	TGTGCCAGCAGCTTTGCACTCGACGGAACCTATGGCTACACCTTC
NA	TRBD1	TRBV27	TRBJ1-2	CASGTGGTYGYTF	TGTGCCAGCGGAACAGGGGGCACCTATGGCTACACCTTC
NA	NA	TRBV19	TRBJ1-3	CASGTESSGNTIYF	TGTGCATCCGGGACTGAGAGCTCTGGAAACACCATATATTTT
NA	TRBD1	TRBV30	TRBJ2-1	CAWSGAGTGVNEQFF	TGTGCCTGGAGTGGTGCCGGGACAGGGGTCAATGAGCAGTTCTTC
NA	NA	TRBV11-1	TRBJ2-1	CASSRRESPYNEQFF	TGTGCCAGCAGCCGGCGCGAATCGCCCTACAATGAGCAGTTCTTC
once	NA	TRBV7-7	TRBJ2-5	CASSPRQGGYQETQYF	TGTGCTAGCAGCCCAAGACAGGGAGGGTACCAAGAGACCCAGTACTTC
NA	TRBD1	TRBV6-1	TRBJ1-2	CASSAGTVEYYGYTF	TGTGCCAGCAGTGCCGGGACAGTTGAATACTATGGCTACACCTTC
once	TRBD2	TRBV9	TRBJ2-1	CASSTSGGLTYNEQFF	TGTGCCAGCAGCACAAGCGGGGGGCTGACCTACAATGAGCAGTTCTTC
NA	TRBD1	TRBV5-1	TRBJ1-4	CASSSDPQGTKLFF	TGCGCCAGCAGCTCGGATCCACAGGGGACAAAACTGTTTTTT
few	NA	TRBV6-1	TRBJ1-3	CASSAQTGPGTGNTIYF	TGTGCCAGCAGTGCCCAGACCGGGCCCGGAACTGGAAACACCATATATTTT
few	NA	TRBV19	TRBJ1-5	CASSIGFTQPQHF	TGTGCCAGTAGTATCGGTTTTACTCAGCCCCAGCATTTT
once	NA	TRBV4-3	TRBJ2-7	CASSQDRVYEQYF	TGCGCCAGCAGCCAAGACAGGGTCTACGAGCAGTACTTC
few	NA	TRBV28	TRBJ1-5	CASSLSRQPQHF	TGTGCCAGCAGTTTATCGCGTCAGCCCCAGCATTTT
NA	NA	TRBV9	TRBJ2-1	CASSGLGRSNEQFF	TGTGCCAGCAGCGGTCTAGGACGCTCCAATGAGCAGTTCTTC
once	TRBD1	TRBV5-1	TRBJ2-1	CASSSDRGPYNEQFF	TGCGCCAGCAGCTCCGACAGGGGACCTTACAATGAGCAGTTCTTC
NA	TRBD2	TRBV19	TRBJ2-1	CASSIAGLAFYEQFF	TGTGCCAGTAGTATTGCGGGACTAGCGTTCTATGAGCAGTTCTTC
NA	TRBD1	TRBV4-1	TRBJ1-2	CASRLVSGGGYGYTF	TGCGCCAGCAGATTGGTGTCAGGGGGCGGCTATGGCTACACCTTC
NA	NA	TRBV4-1	TRBJ2-5	CASSPNREVRETQYF	TGCGCCAGCAGCCCTAATAGGGAGGTGAGAGAGACCCAGTACTTC
NA	NA	TRBV7-2	TRBJ2-2	CASSSSRTGEYGELFF	TGTGCCAGCAGTTCCAGCCGGACGGGTGAATACGGGGAGCTGTTTTTT